This TCR beta chain was recorded in a study of PD-L1 blockade in urothelial cancer. Across the study: Researchers looked at the blood 3 weeks (second dose) and 6 weeks after treatment began. Median T cell yield from blood was roughly 140,000.

Comment on this clone: Its antigen remains unknown.

The CDR3 runs to 14 residues. V shed 0 bases and J shed 10 bases, with 16 bases lying between them. Germline values: CDR1 SGHDT, CDR2 YYEEEE. Time point meaning: peripheral blood 6 weeks after treatment start. General study findings and limits: Expansion of tumor-associated blood clones at 3 weeks was greater in durable-benefit patients.

Added to each PCR by spiking were synthetic TCR analog templates. Sequencing used immunoSEQ multiplex PCR; TCRdb keeps in-frame clones, though not all of them. The sample carries some 48,000 clones, about four fifths recorded once. The genes are TRBV5-6 and TRBJ1-2; D gene ambiguous. The material sequenced was PBMCs, taken around atezolizumab (anti-PD-L1) treatment. This sequence was found in a man between 65 and 85 years old with urothelial cancer. The CDR3 region has the DNA TGTGCCAGCAGCTTGGTGAGCCCAGGTGATTCCTACACCTTC. It yields the protein CASSLVSPGDSYTF.